This T cell receptor beta chain was identified in a study of monozygotic twins with inflammatory bowel disease. TCRdb reprocessed the 5' RACE reads; each CDR3 protein has one entry and no DNA is given. The sample's table shows about 440,000 distinct CDR3 sequences. This CDR3 contains 14 residues. CDR1 and CDR2 (germline): MDHEN, SYDVKM. Points from the study as a whole: Diversity of TCRbeta measured by inverse Simpson was lower in IBD patients than in healthy co-twins.

About this clonotype itself: Its specificity is not known.

The V gene is TRBV28, the J gene TRBJ1-3; the TCRdb D gene call, TRBD1, has no DNA to confirm it. The material sequenced was blood. The sequence came from a human donor with ulcerative colitis or Crohn's disease, or a healthy co-twin of an affected twin (not recorded which). The CDR3 spells CASSSTGGGNTIYF. Full variable domain (outside the CDR3, taken from reference TRBV28 and TRBJ1-3): DVKVTQSSRYLVKRTGEKVFLECVQDMDHENMFWYRQDPGLGLRLIYFSYDVKMKEKGDIPEGYSVSREKKERFSLILESASTNQTSMYLCASSSTGGGNTIYFGEGSWLTVV.